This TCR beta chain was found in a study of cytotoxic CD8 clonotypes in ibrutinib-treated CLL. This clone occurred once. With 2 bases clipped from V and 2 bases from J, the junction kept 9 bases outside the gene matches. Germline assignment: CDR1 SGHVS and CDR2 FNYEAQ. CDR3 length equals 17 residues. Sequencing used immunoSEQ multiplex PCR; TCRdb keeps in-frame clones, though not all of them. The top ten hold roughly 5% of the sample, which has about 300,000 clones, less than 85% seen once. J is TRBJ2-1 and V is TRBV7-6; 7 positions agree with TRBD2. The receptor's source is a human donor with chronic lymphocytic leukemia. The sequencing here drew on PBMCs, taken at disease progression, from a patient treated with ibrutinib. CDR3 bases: TGTGCCAGCAGCTTACGTCCTGGCGGGAGCGCCTACAATGAGCAGTTCTTC. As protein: CASSLRPGGSAYNEQFF.